The rows below give T cell receptor beta chains drawn from one sample of a study of T cell responses to AZD1222 COVID-19 vaccine. Using immunoSEQ multiplex PCR, the repertoire was profiled, and TCRdb retains in-frame clones only, with some absent. The sample carries nearly 95,000 clones, 80% to 90% recorded once. The sequencing used peripheral blood, collected 28 days after the second AZD1222 dose. These receptors originate from an adult who received the AZD1222 COVID-19 vaccine. CDR3s include the opening cysteine and the closing phenylalanine or tryptophan. The order of the fields is clone size, V gene, D gene, J gene, CDR3 DNA, CDR3 protein. The D gene is left open where the match is weak. Size values are once, few and many counts, or a class for expanded clones, and some rows have none.

NA	TRBV12-3/TRBV12-4	NA	TRBJ1-2	TGTGCCAGCAGTTTCGGAGGGTCCGGCTACACCTTC	CASSFGGSGYTF
once	TRBV19	NA	TRBJ2-5	TGTGCCAGTAATACCGGGACTCACCAAGAGACCCAGTACTTC	CASNTGTHQETQYF
few	TRBV6-5	NA	TRBJ1-4	TGTGCCAGCAGACTCCGGGGACGGCTAAATGAAAAACTGTTTTTT	CASRLRGRLNEKLFF
NA	TRBV25-1	TRBD1	TRBJ1-2	TGTGCCAGCAGTCCCACAGGGGTGTCACGGGTCTATGGCTACACCTTC	CASSPTGVSRVYGYTF
NA	TRBV7-3	NA	TRBJ2-5	TGTGCCAGCAGCTTATCGGGAGCCGAAGAGACCCAGTACTTC	CASSLSGAEETQYF
NA	TRBV2	NA	TRBJ2-1	TGTGCCAGCAGTGAATGGGGCAATGAGCAGTTCTTC	CASSEWGNEQFF
few	TRBV2	TRBD2	TRBJ2-7	TGTGCCAGCAGTGAATGGACTAGCGGGATGTACGAGCAGTACTTC	CASSEWTSGMYEQYF
NA	TRBV3-1/TRBV3-2	NA	TRBJ2-7	TGTGCCAGCAGCCAAGAAGCTAGCCGGTCCTCCCTCGAGCAGTACTTC	CASSQEASRSSLEQYF
NA	TRBV27	NA	TRBJ1-1	TGTGCCGCCAGGGCCCAGGGAATCACTGAAGCTTTCTTT	CAARAQGITEAFF
medium-sized	TRBV30	NA	TRBJ2-2	TGTGCCTGGAGTGTAGGGGACACCGGGGAGCTGTTTTTT	CAWSVGDTGELFF
NA	TRBV14	NA	TRBJ1-1	TGTGCCAGCAGCCTGGGGACGTCAATTACTGAAGCTTTCTTT	CASSLGTSITEAFF
NA	TRBV7-9	TRBD1	TRBJ2-1	TGTGCCAGCAGCCCACATCTTGAGGGGGCCGAGCAGTTCTTC	CASSPHLEGAEQFF
NA	TRBV6-2/TRBV6-3	NA	TRBJ2-1	TGTGCCAGCAGTTACAGAATCAATGAGCAGTTCTTC	CASSYRINEQFF
NA	TRBV18	TRBD1	TRBJ2-3	TGTGCCAGCTCACCGCTACAGGGGGGAGGAGATACGCAGTATTTT	CASSPLQGGGDTQYF
NA	TRBV6-5	NA	TRBJ1-6	TGTGCCAGCAGCCCCGGGGACGGATGGAATTCACCCCTCCACTTT	CASSPGDGWNSPLHF
NA	TRBV6-6	NA	TRBJ2-7	TGTGCCAGCAGTTACTCGATGACTAGGGGTGTGGAGTACTTC	CASSYSMTRGVEYF
NA	TRBV21-1	NA	TRBJ1-1	TGTGCCAGCAGCAGACTATGTCCCAGGCCAGAGAACACTGAAGCTTTCTTT	CASSRLCPRPENTEAFF
NA	TRBV6-5	NA	TRBJ1-1	TGTGCCAGCAGGGGCCAGAGCCACACTGAAGCTTTCTTT	CASRGQSHTEAFF
NA	TRBV12-3/TRBV12-4	TRBD2	TRBJ2-7	TGTGCCAGCAGCCGGAGCGGGGGGTCCGAGCAGTACTTC	CASSRSGGSEQYF
NA	TRBV2	NA	TRBJ2-3	TGTGCCAGCAGTGAAGGGGGGGCCGGAGATACGCAGTATTTT	CASSEGGAGDTQYF
NA	TRBV29-1	NA	TRBJ2-3	TGCAGCGCCCGGCTCGACGCAGATACGCAGTATTTT	CSARLDADTQYF
NA	TRBV5-6	NA	TRBJ1-4	TGTGCCAGCTCCTCCGGGGACGGAGGTGAAAAACTGTTTTTT	CASSSGDGGEKLFF
NA	TRBV11-3	NA	TRBJ2-3	TGTGCCAGCAGCACCCGGGAGACAGATACGCAGTATTTT	CASSTRETDTQYF
NA	TRBV2	NA	TRBJ2-2	TGTGCCAGCAGTGAATATGGCGGATCGAACACCGGGGAGCTGTTTTTT	CASSEYGGSNTGELFF
NA	TRBV6-2/TRBV6-3	TRBD1	TRBJ2-7	TGTGCCAGCAGTGACCGACAGGGTGGGCAGTACTTC	CASSDRQGGQYF
NA	TRBV7-6	NA	TRBJ1-2	TGTGCCAGCAGCTTTGGGACGGGAGCTAACTATGGCTACACCTTC	CASSFGTGANYGYTF
NA	TRBV5-5	NA	TRBJ2-2	TGTGCCAGCAGCTTGGGTGGGAGCGGAAACACCGGGGAGCTGTTTTTT	CASSLGGSGNTGELFF
NA	TRBV5-5	NA	TRBJ1-5	TGTGCCAGCAGCTTAGGCAGGGATCAGCCCCAGCATTTT	CASSLGRDQPQHF
few	TRBV4-2	TRBD1	TRBJ2-7	TGTGCCAGCAGCCAAGACACCGGGACAGCGTACGAGCAGTACTTC	CASSQDTGTAYEQYF
NA	TRBV3-1/TRBV3-2	NA	TRBJ2-1	TGTGCCAGCAGTGGGAGTGTGTCTGGGGAGCAGTTCTTC	CASSGSVSGEQFF
few	TRBV28	TRBD1	TRBJ1-1	TGTGCCAGCAGTTTACCTAACGGACAGGGGGCCACTGAAGCTTTCTTT	CASSLPNGQGATEAFF
NA	TRBV5-5	TRBD1	TRBJ2-5	TGTGCCAGCAGCTCTACAGGGGGCCATGAGACCCAGTACTTC	CASSSTGGHETQYF
NA	TRBV5-4	NA	TRBJ2-5	TGTGCCAGCAGCCCGGAGGTAGCGGAAGCTCAAGAGACCCAGTACTTC	CASSPEVAEAQETQYF
NA	TRBV19	NA	TRBJ1-4	TGTGCCAGTAGTATTCAGGGCGGCGGAGAAAAACTGTTTTTT	CASSIQGGGEKLFF
NA	TRBV9	TRBD1	TRBJ2-7	TGTGCCAGCAGCGTTGCGACAGGGCGCGACGACGAGCAGTACTTC	CASSVATGRDDEQYF
NA	TRBV27	NA	TRBJ1-4	TGTGCCAGCAGTTTATCTTTGGGGACAAAGAATGAAAAACTGTTTTTT	CASSLSLGTKNEKLFF
NA	TRBV10-3	TRBD1	TRBJ2-2	TGTGCCATCAGACAGGGGGCCGGGACCGGGGAGCTGTTTTTT	CAIRQGAGTGELFF
NA	TRBV11-2	NA	TRBJ1-2	TGTGCCAGCAGCTTAGGACAGAACTATGGCTACACCTTC	CASSLGQNYGYTF